One and the same sample provided the 6 T cell receptor beta chains below, sequenced in a study of cytotoxic CD8 clonotypes in ibrutinib-treated CLL. Only in-frame clones appear in the TCRdb table, and some are missing; sequencing was by immunoSEQ multiplex PCR. The profile shows about 130,000 clones, less than 90% of them singletons. The source was PBMCs, collected after 24 months of ibrutinib treatment. The receptors come from a human donor with chronic lymphocytic leukemia.

The chain recombines TRBV19 with TRBJ2-1; tentative D call: TRBD2 (5 bases). The germline V gene encodes CDR1 LNHDA and CDR2 SQIVND (reference sequence). This CDR3 is built from 13 residues. The V end lost 3 bases, the J end lost 9 bases, and 12 bases lay between the germline ends. The chain's CDR3 is CASSISGRVEQFF. CDR3 DNA: TGTGCCAGTAGTATTAGTGGGAGAGTTGAGCAGTTCTTC.

The chain links TRBV7-9 to TRBJ1-2; D remains unclear. Germline CDR1 SEHNR, CDR2 FQNEAQ (reference sequence). The V end was cut by 5 bases, the J end by 3 bases, with 10 bases between. The CDR3 spans 13 residues. The CDR3 sequence is CASSPGGDYGYTF. CDR3 nucleotide sequence: TGTGCCAGCAGCCCAGGCGGTGACTATGGCTACACCTTC.

This chain connects TRBV7-2 to TRBJ2-7, with TRBD2 matching over 10 bases. Looked up from germline, CDR1 is SGHTA and CDR2 is FQGNSA. Trimming at V came to 1 base and at J to 7 bases, leaving 7 bases not matched to a gene. CDR3 length equals 15 residues. CDR3 region: CASSLGSGGAVEQYF. The CDR3, as DNA: TGTGCCAGCAGCTTAGGCAGCGGGGGGGCGGTTGAGCAGTACTTC.

The rearrangement links TRBV10-3 to TRBJ2-7; TRBD1 aligns across 8 bases. The V and J ends lost 3 bases and 1 base, in that order; junction bases with no gene match: 8. Looked up from germline, CDR1 is ENHRY and CDR2 is SYGVKD. The CDR3 is 16 amino acids. Here the CDR3 DNA reads TGTGCCATCAGTGACCAGGGGGCGAAGGGATCCTACGAGCAGTACTTC. This sequence encodes CAISDQGAKGSYEQYF.

There are a few counts of this clone. This chain uses TRBV28 with TRBJ1-2; a possible D gene is TRBD1 (6 bases). The CDR3 has 11 amino acids. Looked up from germline, CDR1 is MDHEN and CDR2 is SYDVKM. The ends were cut back, 9 bases at V and 9 bases at J, with 14 bases in the middle. This CDR3 is CASRDRFSYTF. CDR3 sequence (DNA): TGTGCCAGTCGTGACAGGTTCAGCTACACCTTC.

This clone has only a few counts. The rearrangement uses TRBV5-5 and TRBJ1-6, with 8 nucleotides matching TRBD1. This CDR3 comprises 15 residues. Germline lookup yields CDR1 SGHKS and CDR2 YYEKEE (reference sequence). The V and J ends lost 4 bases and 6 bases, in that order; junction bases with no gene match: 6. The CDR3 region is CASSAQGARNSPLHF. DNA of the CDR3: TGTGCCAGCAGCGCTCAGGGGGCGCGTAATTCACCCCTCCACTTT.